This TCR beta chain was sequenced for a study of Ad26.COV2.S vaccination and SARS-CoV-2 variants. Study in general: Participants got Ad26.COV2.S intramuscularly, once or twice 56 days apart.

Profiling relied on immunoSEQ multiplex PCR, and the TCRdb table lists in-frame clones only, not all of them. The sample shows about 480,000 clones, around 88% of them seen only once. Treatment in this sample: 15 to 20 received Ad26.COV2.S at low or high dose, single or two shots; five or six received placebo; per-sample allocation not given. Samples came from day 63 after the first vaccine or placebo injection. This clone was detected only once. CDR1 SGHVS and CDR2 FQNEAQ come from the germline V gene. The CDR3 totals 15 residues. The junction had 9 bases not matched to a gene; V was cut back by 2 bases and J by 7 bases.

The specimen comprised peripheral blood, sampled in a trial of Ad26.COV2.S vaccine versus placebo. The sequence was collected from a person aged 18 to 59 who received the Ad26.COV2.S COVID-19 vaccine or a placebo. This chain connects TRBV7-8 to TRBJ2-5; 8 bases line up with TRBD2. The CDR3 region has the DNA TGTGCCAGCAGCTTATCTAGCGGGCAAGGAGTGACCCAGTACTTC. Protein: CASSLSSGQGVTQYF.